This T cell receptor (beta chain) comes out of a study of shared clonotypes between healthy human individuals. Study-level background: Each donor had three CD4 naive, three CD4 memory, two CD8 naive and one CD8 memory plate. Whole-study results and caveats: Sharing across several donors was seen in 4% to 5.5% of naive CD4 clonotypes.

A note on this clone: Its matching antigen is unknown.

Replicate PCRs for sorted subsets used approximately 190 ng DNA; this equaled around 28,000 T cell genomes. Libraries were prepared by immunoSEQ multiplex PCR; TCRdb keeps only in-frame clonotypes and omits some of them. Among 2 million to 2.5 million clones listed, roughly 94% were seen once. Sequencing used naive CD4+ T cells sorted from blood. Subset of the sample: CD45RA+ positively selected. The origin of this receptor is a man aged 18 to 29 in good health.

The CDR3 loop is CAISGTGTNEKLFF. The CDR3 DNA reads as TGTGCCATCAGTGGGACGGGGACTAATGAAAAACTGTTTTTT. The V gene is TRBV10-3, the J gene TRBJ1-4; no clear D. The CDR3 runs 14 residues. The V gene's germline CDR1 is ENHRY and CDR2 SYGVKD. V was trimmed by 4 bases and J by 2 bases, leaving 8 bases between them.